The rows below give T cell receptor beta chains drawn from one sample of a study of CXCR3-negative and CXCR3-positive naive CD8 T cells. Reanalyzing the 5' RACE reads, TCRdb keeps one entry per CDR3 protein, without DNA. This sample's table has about 130,000 distinct CDR3 sequences. The sample taken for sequencing was naive CXCR3+ CD8+ T cells from blood. These receptors were collected from a human donor in good health. Some clones in this sample may be carry-over from other donors' samples. Each CDR3 is given with its conserved first and last residue.

j_gene,v_gene,CDR3aa
TRBJ2-7,TRBV21-1,CASSYASPWGGPYEQYF
TRBJ2-3,TRBV28,CASSTTPIWTSGTTDTQYF
TRBJ2-7,TRBV7-9,CASSSFLGLDSYEQYF
TRBJ2-1,TRBV15,CATSSARNSYNEQFF
TRBJ2-1,TRBV6-6,CASSYPVGSYNEQFF
TRBJ2-3,TRBV29-1,CSVLHGLRTDTQYF
TRBJ2-3,TRBV11-2,CASSLIFRGSTDTQYF
TRBJ2-3,TRBV4-2,CASSQDAQRGLTDTQYF
TRBJ2-1,TRBV29-1,CSAISDGNEQFF
TRBJ2-1,TRBV5-6,CASSLGPHYNEQFF
TRBJ1-1,TRBV19,CASGNRGLTEAFF
TRBJ2-5,TRBV30,CAWSSGAGETQYF
TRBJ1-2,TRBV7-9,CASSLEETELVYGYTF
TRBJ2-5,TRBV28,CASSPPGQWETQYF
TRBJ1-1,TRBV5-4,CASSPGVGAENTEAFF
TRBJ1-2,TRBV29-1,CSARQGSGGYTF
TRBJ2-1,TRBV5-1,CASSSSLSGVLYNEQFF
TRBJ2-1,TRBV5-1,CASSFGQGASNEQFF
TRBJ1-1,TRBV6-4,CASSESGGTEAFF
TRBJ1-5,TRBV19,CASTQGGNQPQHF
TRBJ2-7,TRBV7-9,CASSPPRGEQYF
TRBJ2-7,TRBV29-1,CSVRDNSYEQYF
TRBJ1-2,TRBV29-1,CSGMGGDGYTF
TRBJ1-1,TRBV7-3,CASSSLDRGLGTEAFF
TRBJ1-1,TRBV6-1,CASSEEMVPNTEAFF
TRBJ2-7,TRBV7-6,CASSLAASGGLFPSGEQYF
TRBJ1-4,TRBV12-3/TRBV12-4,CASSYGTGNEKLFF
TRBJ2-7,TRBV27,CASSHGQAYEQYF
TRBJ2-1,TRBV5-1,CASSLAAGGEQFF
TRBJ2-7,TRBV20-1,CSATSGQGYEQYF
TRBJ2-1,TRBV7-7,CASSLLEGSNEQFF
TRBJ1-1,TRBV29-1,CSTLPQGSPMNTEAFF
TRBJ2-1,TRBV9,CASSAPTGPGYNEQFF
TRBJ2-3,TRBV7-9,CASKHPPEDTQYF
TRBJ2-1,TRBV9,CASSGGQNEQFF
TRBJ2-6,TRBV7-3,CASSLYQGANVLTF
TRBJ2-2,TRBV9,CASSATDRENTGELFF
TRBJ2-1,TRBV6-5,CASSTLAGAVNEQFF
TRBJ1-4,TRBV12-3/TRBV12-4,CASRGLGGQLFF
TRBJ1-1,TRBV7-3,CASSLIAESEAFF
TRBJ1-3,TRBV10-3,CAISDLEISSGNTIYF
TRBJ1-5,TRBV28,CASDPNSNQPQHF
TRBJ2-1,TRBV7-7,CASSLVAGGPVHEQFF
TRBJ1-5,TRBV14,CASSQSGADQPQHF
TRBJ1-5,TRBV7-9,CASSGWGQPQHF
TRBJ2-2,TRBV5-1,CASDESGTENTGELFF
TRBJ2-7,TRBV29-1,CSVVKYPDTAYEQYF
TRBJ2-1,TRBV6-5,CASGLPIRQFF
TRBJ2-3,TRBV7-9,CASSLISSGSTDTQYF
TRBJ1-1,TRBV10-3,CAISESTEAFF
TRBJ2-2,TRBV19,CASQFLEGQGPGELFF
TRBJ1-2,TRBV18,CASSPGSRDGYTF
TRBJ2-1,TRBV5-5,CASSLSGLYNEQFF
TRBJ2-1,TRBV7-6,CASSSPGLAGHNEQFF
TRBJ2-1,TRBV5-1,CASSLGDSVYNEQFF
TRBJ2-3,TRBV6-2/TRBV6-3,CASSYSYSGGQTSTDTQYF
TRBJ2-6,TRBV4-1,CASSQVEGVGANVLTF
TRBJ2-2,TRBV29-1,CSAEQAGELFF
TRBJ2-5,TRBV29-1,CSVGEGRRGETQYF
TRBJ2-2,TRBV7-8,CASRSGWDTGELFF